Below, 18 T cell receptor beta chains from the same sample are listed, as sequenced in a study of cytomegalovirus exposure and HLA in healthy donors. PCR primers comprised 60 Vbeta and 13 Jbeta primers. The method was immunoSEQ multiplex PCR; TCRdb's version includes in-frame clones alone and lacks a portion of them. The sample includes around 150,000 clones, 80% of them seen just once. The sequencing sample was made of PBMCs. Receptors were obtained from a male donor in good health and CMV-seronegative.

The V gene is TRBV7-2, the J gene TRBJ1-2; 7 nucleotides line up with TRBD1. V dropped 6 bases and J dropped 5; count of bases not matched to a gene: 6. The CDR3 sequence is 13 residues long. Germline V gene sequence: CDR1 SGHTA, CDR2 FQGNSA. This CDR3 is CASSPGQRYGYTF. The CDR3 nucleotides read TGTGCCAGCAGTCCGGGACAGCGATATGGCTACACCTTC. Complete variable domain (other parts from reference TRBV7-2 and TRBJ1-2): GAGVSQSPSNKVTEKGKDVELRCDPISGHTALYWYRQSLGQGLEFLIYFQGNSAPDKSGLPSDRFSAERTGGSVSTLTIQRTQQEDSAVYLCASSPGQRYGYTFGSGTRLTVV.

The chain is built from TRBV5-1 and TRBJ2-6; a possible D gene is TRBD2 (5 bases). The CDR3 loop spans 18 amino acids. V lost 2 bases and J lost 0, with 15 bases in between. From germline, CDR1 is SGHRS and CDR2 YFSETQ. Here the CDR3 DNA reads TGCGCCAGCAGCTTCCGGGGTGGTCCCTACTCTGGGGCCAACGTCCTGACTTTC. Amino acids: CASSFRGGPYSGANVLTF.

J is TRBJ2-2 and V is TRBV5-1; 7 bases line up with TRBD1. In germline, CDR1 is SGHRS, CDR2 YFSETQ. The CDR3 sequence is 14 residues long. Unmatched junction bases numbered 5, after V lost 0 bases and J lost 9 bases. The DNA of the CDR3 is TGCGCCAGCAGCTTGGACAGGGGATGGAGGGAGCTGTTTTTT. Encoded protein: CASSLDRGWRELFF.

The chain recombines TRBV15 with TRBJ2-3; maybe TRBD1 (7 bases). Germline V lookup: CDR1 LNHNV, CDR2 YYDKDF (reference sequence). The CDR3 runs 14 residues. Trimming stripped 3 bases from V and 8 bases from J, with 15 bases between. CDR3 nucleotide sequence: TGTGCCACCAGCAGGACTAGGACAGGTGCTACGCAGTATTTT. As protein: CATSRTRTGATQYF.

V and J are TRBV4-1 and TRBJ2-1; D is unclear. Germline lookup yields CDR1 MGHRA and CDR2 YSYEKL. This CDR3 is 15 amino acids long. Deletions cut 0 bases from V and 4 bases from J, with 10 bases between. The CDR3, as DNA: TGCGCCAGCAGCCAAGACGGCGGTGCGTACAATGAGCAGTTCTTC. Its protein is CASSQDGGAYNEQFF.

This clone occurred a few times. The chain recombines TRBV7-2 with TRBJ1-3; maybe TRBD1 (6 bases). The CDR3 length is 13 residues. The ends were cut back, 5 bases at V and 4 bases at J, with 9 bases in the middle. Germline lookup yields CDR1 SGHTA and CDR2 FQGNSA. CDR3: CASSDDRGNTIYF. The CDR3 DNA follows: TGTGCCAGCAGCGACGACAGGGGAAACACCATATATTTT.

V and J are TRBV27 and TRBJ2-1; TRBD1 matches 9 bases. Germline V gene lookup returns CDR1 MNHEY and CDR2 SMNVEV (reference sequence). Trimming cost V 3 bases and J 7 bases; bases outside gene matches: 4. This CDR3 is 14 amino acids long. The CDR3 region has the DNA TGTGCCAGCAGTTTCCCCGGGACAGGGAATGAGCAGTTCTTC. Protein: CASSFPGTGNEQFF.

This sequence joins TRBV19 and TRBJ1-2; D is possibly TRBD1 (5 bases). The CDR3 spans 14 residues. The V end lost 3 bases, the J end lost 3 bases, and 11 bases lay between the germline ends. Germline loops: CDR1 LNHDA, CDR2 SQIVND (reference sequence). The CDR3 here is CASSMGGSYYGYTF. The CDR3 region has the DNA TGTGCCAGTAGTATGGGGGGTTCGTACTATGGCTACACCTTC.

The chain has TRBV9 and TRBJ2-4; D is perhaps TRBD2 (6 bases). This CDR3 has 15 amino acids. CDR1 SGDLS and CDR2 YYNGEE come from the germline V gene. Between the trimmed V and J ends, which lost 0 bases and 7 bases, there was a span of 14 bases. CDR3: CASSVARDFTNIQYF. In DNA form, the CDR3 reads TGTGCCAGCAGCGTAGCTCGGGACTTCACGAACATTCAGTACTTC.

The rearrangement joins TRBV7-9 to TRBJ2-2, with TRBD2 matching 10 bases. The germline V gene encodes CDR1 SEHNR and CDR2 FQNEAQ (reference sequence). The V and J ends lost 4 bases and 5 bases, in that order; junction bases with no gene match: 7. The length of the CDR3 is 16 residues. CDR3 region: CASSSLAGLSTGELFF. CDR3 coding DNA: TGTGCCAGCAGCTCACTAGCGGGGCTATCAACCGGGGAGCTGTTTTTT.

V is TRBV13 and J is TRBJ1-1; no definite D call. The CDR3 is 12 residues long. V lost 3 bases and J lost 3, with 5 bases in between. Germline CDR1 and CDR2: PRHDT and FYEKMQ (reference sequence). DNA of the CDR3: TGTGCCAGCAGCTTCCGGGACACTGAAGCTTTCTTT. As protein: CASSFRDTEAFF.

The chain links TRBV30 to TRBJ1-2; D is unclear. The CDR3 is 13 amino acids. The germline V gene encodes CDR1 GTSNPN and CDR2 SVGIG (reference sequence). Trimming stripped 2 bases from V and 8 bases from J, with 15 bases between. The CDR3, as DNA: TGTGCCTGGAGTTCGGCACACGGGAGGGGCTACACCTTC. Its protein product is CAWSSAHGRGYTF. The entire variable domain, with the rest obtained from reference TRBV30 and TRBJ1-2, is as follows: SQTIHQWPATLVQPVGSPLSLECTVEGTSNPNLYWYRQAAGRGLQLLFYSVGIGQISSEVPQNLSASRPQDRQFILSSKKLLLSDSGFYLCAWSSAHGRGYTFGSGTRLTVV.

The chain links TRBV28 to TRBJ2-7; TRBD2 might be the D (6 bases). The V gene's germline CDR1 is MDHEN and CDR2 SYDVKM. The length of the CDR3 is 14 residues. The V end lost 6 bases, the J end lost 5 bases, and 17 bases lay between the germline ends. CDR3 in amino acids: CASSSGGAVNEQYF. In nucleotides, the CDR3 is TGTGCCAGCAGCTCAGGAGGGGCGGTAAACGAGCAGTACTTC.

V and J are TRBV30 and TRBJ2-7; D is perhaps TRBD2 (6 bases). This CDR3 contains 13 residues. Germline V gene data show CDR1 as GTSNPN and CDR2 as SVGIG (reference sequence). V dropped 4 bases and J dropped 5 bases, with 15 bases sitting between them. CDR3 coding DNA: TGTGCCTGGACGGGGGACCTCCTCAACGAGCAGTACTTC. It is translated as CAWTGDLLNEQYF. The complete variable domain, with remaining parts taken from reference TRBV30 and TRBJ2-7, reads SQTIHQWPATLVQPVGSPLSLECTVEGTSNPNLYWYRQAAGRGLQLLFYSVGIGQISSEVPQNLSASRPQDRQFILSSKKLLLSDSGFYLCAWTGDLLNEQYFGPGTRLTVT.

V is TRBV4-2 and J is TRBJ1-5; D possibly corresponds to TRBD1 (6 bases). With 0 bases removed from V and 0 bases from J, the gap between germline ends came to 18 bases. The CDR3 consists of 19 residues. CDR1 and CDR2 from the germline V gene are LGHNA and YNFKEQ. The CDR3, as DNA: TGTGCCAGCAGCCAAGATTGGGGGGGGGCGGACTATAGCAATCAGCCCCAGCATTTT. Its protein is CASSQDWGGADYSNQPQHF.

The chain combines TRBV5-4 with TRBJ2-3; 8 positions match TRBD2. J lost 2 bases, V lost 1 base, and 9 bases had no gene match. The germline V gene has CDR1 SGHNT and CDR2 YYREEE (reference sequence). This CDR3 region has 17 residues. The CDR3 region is CASSLKAGREPTDTQYF. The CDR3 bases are TGTGCCAGCAGCTTGAAAGCCGGGAGGGAACCCACAGATACGCAGTATTTT. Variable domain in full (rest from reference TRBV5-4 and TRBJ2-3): ETGVTQSPTHLIKTRGQQVTLRCSSQSGHNTVSWYQQALGQGPQFIFQYYREEENGRGNFPPRFSGLQFPNYSSELNVNALELDDSALYLCASSLKAGREPTDTQYFGPGTRLTVL.

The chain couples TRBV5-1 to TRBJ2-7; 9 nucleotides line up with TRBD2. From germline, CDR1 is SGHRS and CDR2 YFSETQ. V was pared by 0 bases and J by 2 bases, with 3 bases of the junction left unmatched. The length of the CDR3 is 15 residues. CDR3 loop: CASSLVVAGAYEQYF. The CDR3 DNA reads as TGCGCCAGCAGCTTGGTGGTAGCGGGAGCCTACGAGCAGTACTTC.

CDR3 residues: CASSFDRAENTEAFF. CDR3 DNA sequence: TGCGCCAGCAGCTTTGACAGGGCCGAGAACACTGAAGCTTTCTTT. The chain couples TRBV5-1 to TRBJ1-1; 7 nucleotides match TRBD1. The junction had 5 bases not matched to a gene; V was cut back by 2 bases and J by 1 base. The germline V gene has CDR1 SGHRS and CDR2 YFSETQ. The CDR3 loop spans 15 amino acids.